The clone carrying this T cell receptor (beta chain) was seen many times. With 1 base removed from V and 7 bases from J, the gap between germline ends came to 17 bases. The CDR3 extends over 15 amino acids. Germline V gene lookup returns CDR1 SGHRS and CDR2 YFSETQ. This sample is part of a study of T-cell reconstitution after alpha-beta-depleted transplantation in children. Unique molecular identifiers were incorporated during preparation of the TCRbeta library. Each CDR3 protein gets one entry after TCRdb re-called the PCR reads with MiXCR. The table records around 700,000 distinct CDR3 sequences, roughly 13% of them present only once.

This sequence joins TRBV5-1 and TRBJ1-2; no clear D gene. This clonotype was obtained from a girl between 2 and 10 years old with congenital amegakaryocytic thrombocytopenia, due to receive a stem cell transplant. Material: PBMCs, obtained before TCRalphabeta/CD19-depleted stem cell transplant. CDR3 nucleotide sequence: TGCGCCAGCAGCTTGACAGCGGATGCCTTCGGTGGCTACACCTTC. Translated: CASSLTADAFGGYTF.